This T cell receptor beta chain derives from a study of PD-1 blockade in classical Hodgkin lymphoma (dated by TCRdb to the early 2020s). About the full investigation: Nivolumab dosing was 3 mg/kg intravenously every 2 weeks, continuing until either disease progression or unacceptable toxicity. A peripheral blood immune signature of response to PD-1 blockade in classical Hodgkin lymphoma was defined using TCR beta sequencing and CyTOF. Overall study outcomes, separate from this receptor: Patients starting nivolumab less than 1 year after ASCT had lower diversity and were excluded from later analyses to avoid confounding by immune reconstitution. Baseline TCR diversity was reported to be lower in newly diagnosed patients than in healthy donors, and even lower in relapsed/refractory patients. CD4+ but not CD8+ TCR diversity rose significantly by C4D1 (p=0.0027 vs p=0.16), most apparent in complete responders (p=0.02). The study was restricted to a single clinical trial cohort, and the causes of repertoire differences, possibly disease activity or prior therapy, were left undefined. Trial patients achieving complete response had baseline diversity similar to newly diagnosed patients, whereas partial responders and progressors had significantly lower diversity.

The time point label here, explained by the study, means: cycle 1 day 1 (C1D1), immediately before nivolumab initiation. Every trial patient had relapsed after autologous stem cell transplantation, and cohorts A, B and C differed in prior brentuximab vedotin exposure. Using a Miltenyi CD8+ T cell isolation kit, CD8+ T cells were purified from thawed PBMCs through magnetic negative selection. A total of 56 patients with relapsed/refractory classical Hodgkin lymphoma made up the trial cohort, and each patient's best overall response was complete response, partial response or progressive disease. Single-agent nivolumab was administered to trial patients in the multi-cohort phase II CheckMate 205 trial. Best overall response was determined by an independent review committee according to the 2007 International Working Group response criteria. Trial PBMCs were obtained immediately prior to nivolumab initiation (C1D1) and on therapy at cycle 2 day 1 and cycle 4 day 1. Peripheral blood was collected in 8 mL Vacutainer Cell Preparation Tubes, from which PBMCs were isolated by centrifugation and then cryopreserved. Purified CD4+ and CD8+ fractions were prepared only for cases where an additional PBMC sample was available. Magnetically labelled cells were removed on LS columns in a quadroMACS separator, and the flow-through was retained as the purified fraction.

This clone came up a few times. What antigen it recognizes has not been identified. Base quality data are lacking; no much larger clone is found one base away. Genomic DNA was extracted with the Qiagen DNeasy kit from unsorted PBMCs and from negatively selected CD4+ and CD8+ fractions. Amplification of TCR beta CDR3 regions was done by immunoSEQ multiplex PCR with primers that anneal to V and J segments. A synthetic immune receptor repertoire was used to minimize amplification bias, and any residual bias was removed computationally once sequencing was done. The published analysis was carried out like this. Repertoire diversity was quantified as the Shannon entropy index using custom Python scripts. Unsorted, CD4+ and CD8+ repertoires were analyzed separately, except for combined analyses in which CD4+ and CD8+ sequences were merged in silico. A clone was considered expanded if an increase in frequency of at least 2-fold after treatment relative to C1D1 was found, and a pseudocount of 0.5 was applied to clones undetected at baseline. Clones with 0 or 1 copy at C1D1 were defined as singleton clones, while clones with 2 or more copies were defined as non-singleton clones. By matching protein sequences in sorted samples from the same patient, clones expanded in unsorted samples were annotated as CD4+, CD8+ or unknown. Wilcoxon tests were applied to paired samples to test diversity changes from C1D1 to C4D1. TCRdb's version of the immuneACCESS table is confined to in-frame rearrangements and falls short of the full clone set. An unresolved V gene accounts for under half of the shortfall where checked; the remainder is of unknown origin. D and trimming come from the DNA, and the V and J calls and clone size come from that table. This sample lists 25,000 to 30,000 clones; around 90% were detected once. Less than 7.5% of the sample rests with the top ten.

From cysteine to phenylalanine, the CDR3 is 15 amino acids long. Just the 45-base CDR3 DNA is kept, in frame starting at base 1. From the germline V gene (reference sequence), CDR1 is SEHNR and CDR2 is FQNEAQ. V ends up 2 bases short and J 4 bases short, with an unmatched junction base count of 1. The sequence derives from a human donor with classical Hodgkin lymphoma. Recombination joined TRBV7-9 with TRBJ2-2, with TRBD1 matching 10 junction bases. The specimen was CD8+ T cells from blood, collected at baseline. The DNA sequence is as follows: TGTGCCAGCAGCTTACGGGACAGGGGCACCGGGGAGCTGTTTTTT. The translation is CASSLRDRGTGELFF. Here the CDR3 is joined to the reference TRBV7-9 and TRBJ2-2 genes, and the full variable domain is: DTGVSQNPRHKITKRGQNVTFRCDPISEHNRLYWYRQTLGQGPEFLTYFQNEAQLEKSRLLSDRFSAERPKGSFSTLEIQRTEQGDSAMYLCASSLRDRGTGELFFGEGSRLTVL.